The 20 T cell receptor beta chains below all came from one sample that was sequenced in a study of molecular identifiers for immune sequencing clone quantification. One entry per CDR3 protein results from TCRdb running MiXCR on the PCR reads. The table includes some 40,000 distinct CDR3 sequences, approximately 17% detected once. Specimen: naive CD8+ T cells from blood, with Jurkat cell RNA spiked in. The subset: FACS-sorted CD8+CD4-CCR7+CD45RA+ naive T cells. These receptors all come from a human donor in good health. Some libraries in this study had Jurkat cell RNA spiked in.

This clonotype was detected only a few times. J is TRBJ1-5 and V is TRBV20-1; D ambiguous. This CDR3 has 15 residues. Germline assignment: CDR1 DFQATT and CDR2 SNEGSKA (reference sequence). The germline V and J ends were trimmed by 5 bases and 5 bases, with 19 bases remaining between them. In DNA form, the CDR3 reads TGCAGTGCTGTGCCGGGTGGCGGTTTGCATCAGCCCCAGCATTTT. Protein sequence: CSAVPGGGLHQPQHF.

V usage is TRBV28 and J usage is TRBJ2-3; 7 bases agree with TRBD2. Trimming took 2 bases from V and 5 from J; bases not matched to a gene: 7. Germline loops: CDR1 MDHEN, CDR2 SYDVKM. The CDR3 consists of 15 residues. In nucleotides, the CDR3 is TGTGCCAGCAGTTTAACGGGGCGGGGGTTAGATACGCAGTATTTT. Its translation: CASSLTGRGLDTQYF.

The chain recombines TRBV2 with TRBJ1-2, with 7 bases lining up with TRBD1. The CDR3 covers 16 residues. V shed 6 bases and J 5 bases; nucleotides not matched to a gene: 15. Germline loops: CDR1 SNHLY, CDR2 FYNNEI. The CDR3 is CASRGEIRTGDYGYTF. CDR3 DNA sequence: TGTGCCAGCAGAGGAGAGATTAGGACAGGCGATTATGGCTACACCTTC.

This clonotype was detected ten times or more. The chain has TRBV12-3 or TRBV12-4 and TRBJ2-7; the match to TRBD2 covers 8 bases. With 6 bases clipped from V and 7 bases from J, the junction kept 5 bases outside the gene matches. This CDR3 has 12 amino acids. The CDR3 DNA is TGTGCCAGCAGGACGGGAGGGCTTGAGCAGTACTTC. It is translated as CASRTGGLEQYF.

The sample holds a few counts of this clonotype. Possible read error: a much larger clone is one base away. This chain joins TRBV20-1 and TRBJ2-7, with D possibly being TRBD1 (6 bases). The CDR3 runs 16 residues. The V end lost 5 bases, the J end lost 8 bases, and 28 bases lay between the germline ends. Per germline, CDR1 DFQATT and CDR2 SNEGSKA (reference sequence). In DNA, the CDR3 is TGCAGTGCTGGGACACTGTTATCCGTTGATACCCTTCAGCAGTACTTC. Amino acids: CSAGTLLSVDTLQQYF.

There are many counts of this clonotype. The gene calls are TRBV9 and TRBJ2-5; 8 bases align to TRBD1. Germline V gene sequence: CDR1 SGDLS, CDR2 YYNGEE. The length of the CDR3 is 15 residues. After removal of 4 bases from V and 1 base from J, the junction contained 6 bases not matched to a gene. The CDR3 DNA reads TGTGCCAGCAGCACAGGGGGTGGTTTCCAAGAGACCCAGTACTTC. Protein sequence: CASSTGGGFQETQYF.

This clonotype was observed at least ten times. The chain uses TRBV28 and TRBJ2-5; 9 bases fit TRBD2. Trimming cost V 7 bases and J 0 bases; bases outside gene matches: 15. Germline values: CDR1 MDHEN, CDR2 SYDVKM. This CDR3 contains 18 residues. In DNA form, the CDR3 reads TGTGCCAGCATCGGGTCTAGCGGGACACCCTCGTACCAAGAGACCCAGTACTTC. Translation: CASIGSSGTPSYQETQYF. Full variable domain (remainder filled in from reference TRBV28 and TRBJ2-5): DVKVTQSSRYLVKRTGEKVFLECVQDMDHENMFWYRQDPGLGLRLIYFSYDVKMKEKGDIPEGYSVSREKKERFSLILESASTNQTSMYLCASIGSSGTPSYQETQYFGPGTRLLVL.

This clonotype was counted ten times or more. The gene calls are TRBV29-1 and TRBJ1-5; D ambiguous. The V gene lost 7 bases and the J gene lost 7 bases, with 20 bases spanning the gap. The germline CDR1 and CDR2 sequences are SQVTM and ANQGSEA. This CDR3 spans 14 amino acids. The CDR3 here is CSARGTGLGQPQHF. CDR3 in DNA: TGCAGCGCAAGAGGCACCGGGTTAGGGCAGCCCCAGCATTTT.

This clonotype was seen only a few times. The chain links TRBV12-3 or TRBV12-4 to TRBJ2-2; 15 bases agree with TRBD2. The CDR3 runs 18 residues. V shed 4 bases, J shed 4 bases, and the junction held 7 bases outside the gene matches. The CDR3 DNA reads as TGTGCCAGCAGTTCCCGGACTAGCGGGAGGGCCAGCACCGGGGAGCTGTTTTTT. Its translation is CASSSRTSGRASTGELFF.

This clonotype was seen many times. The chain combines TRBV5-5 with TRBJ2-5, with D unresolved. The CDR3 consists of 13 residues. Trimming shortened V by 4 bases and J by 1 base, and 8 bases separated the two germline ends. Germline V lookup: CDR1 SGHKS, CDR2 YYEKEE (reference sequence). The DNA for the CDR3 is TGTGCCAGCAGCCCGGACGTCCAAGAGACCCAGTACTTC. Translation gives CASSPDVQETQYF.

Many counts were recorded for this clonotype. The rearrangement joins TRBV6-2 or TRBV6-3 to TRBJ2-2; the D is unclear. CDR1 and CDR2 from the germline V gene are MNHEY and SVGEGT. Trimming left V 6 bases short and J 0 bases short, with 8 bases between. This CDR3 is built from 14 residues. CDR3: CASRLLANTGELFF. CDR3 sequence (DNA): TGTGCCAGCAGGCTCCTCGCGAACACCGGGGAGCTGTTTTTT.

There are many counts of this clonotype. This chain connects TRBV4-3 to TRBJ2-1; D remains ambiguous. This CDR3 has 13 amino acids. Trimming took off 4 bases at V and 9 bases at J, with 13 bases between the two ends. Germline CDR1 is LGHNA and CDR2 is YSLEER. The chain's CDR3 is CASSPEWATEQFF. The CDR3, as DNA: TGCGCCAGCAGCCCGGAATGGGCCACTGAGCAGTTCTTC.

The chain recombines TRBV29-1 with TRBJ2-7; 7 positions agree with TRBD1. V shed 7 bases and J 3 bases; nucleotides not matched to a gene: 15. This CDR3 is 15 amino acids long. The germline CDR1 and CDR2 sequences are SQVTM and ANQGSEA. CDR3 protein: CSGELRTGSIYEQYF. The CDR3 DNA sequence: TGCAGCGGGGAGCTTAGGACAGGTTCCATCTACGAGCAGTACTTC.

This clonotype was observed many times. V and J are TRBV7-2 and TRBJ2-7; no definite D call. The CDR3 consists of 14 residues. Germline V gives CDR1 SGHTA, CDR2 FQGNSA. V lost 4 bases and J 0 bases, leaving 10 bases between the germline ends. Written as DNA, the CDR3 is TGTGCCAGCAGCTCGTTCCTAAGCTCCTACGAGCAGTACTTC. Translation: CASSSFLSSYEQYF.

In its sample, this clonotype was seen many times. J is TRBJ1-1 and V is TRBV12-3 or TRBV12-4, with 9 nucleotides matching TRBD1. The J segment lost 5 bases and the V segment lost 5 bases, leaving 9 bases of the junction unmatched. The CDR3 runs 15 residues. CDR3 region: CASSHRDREGTEAFF. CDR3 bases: TGTGCCAGCAGTCACCGGGACAGGGAGGGGACTGAAGCTTTCTTT.

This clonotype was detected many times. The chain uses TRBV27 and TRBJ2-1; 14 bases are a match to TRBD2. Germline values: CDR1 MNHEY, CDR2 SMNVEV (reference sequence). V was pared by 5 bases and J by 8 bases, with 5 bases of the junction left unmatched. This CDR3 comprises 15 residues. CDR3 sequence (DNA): TGTGCCAGCAGTGGGGGACTAGCGGGAGTTGATGAGCAGTTCTTC. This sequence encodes CASSGGLAGVDEQFF.

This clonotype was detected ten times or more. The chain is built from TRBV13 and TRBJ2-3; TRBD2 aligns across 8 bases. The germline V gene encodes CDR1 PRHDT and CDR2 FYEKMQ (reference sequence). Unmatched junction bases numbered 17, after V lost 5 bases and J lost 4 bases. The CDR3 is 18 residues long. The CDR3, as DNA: TGTGCCAGCAGCCCCCGTGGAGCGGGAGTTGATTTAGCAGATACGCAGTATTTT. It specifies CASSPRGAGVDLADTQYF.

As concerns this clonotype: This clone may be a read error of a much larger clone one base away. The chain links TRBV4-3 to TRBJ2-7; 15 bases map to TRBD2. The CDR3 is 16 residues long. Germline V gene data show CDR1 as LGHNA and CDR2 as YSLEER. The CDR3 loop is CASSKGLAGGSYERYF. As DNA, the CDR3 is TGCGCCAGCAGCAAGGGACTAGCGGGAGGATCCTACGAGCGGTACTTC.

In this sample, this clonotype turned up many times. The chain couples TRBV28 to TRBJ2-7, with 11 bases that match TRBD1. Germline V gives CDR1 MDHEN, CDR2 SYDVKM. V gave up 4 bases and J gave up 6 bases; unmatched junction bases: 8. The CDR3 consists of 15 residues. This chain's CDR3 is CASSSRTGGLGEQYF. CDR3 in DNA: TGTGCCAGCAGTTCCCGGACAGGGGGCCTGGGCGAGCAGTACTTC.

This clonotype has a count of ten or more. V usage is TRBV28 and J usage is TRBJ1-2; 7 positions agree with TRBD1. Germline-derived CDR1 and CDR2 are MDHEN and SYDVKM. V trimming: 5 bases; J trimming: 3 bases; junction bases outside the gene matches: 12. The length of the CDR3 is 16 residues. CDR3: CASSLILTGDYYGYTF. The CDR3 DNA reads TGTGCCAGCAGTCTAATCCTCACAGGGGATTACTATGGCTACACCTTC.